This entry features one T cell receptor (beta chain) sequence. The donors comprised healthy bone marrow donors. This entry comes from a study of cytomegalovirus exposure and HLA in healthy donors. Study summary: When 398 donors were genotyped, approximately 81% of them were found to fall in the Caucasian-associated ancestry cluster.

The PCR used 60 Vbeta and 13 Jbeta primers. Only in-frame clones appear in the TCRdb table, and some are missing; sequencing was by immunoSEQ multiplex PCR. The data hold about 140,000 clones, with more than 70% observed a single time. The material sequenced was PBMCs. The source of this sequence is a male donor in good health and CMV-seropositive.

The CDR3 DNA sequence: TGTGCAAGTCGCCCGTCCGGGACTCACGCAACTAATGAAAAACTGTTTTTT. Translating gives CASRPSGTHATNEKLFF. The gene calls are TRBV12-2 and TRBJ1-4. TRBV12-2 is termed a pseudogene. The CDR3 extends over 17 amino acids.